The 20 T cell receptor beta chains listed next were all sequenced from one sample in a study of Graves' ophthalmopathy and Graves' hyperthyroidism. Amplification of TCR beta CDR3 regions used RNA transcripts. Following a first-round RT-PCR that used HTBI primers, a second-round multiplex PCR was carried out. A single record per CDR3 protein comes from TCRdb applying MiXCR to the multiplex PCR reads. The sample lists 650,000 to 800,000 distinct CDR3 sequences, about two fifths occurring once. The material sequenced was peripheral blood. The receptors come from an adult man with Graves' ophthalmopathy.

With regard to this clonotype: A much more abundant neighbour one base away suggests this may be a read error. The gene calls are TRBV20-1 and TRBJ2-7, with 10 bases matching TRBD1. V was pared by 4 bases and J by 4 bases, with 4 bases of the junction left unmatched. Germline V gives CDR1 DFQATT, CDR2 SNEGSKA (reference sequence). The CDR3 spans 13 residues. The CDR3, as DNA: TGCAGTGCTAAACCGGGACAGGGGTACGAGCAGTACGTC. Protein sequence: CSAKPGQGYEQYV.

The sample holds many counts of this clonotype. The CDR3 nucleotides are TGCAGTGCGCGGGGGGATCAAGAGACCCAGTACTTC. This sequence encodes CSARGDQETQYF. The rearrangement joins TRBV20-1 to TRBJ2-5; the match to TRBD2 covers 8 bases. Germline V gives CDR1 DFQATT, CDR2 SNEGSKA (reference sequence). Germline trimming cut 6 bases from V and 2 bases from J; bases unmatched to any gene: 2. The CDR3 covers 12 residues.

This clonotype was picked up a small number of times. The chain carries TRBV30 and TRBJ2-5, with 10 bases lining up with TRBD1. Trimming removed 6 bases from V and 5 bases from J; junction bases left unmatched: 6. Germline V gene sequence: CDR1 GTSNPN, CDR2 SVGIG (reference sequence). CDR3 length: 13 residues. CDR3 region: CACRDRGFETQYF. The CDR3 DNA reads as TGTGCCTGCCGGGACAGGGGATTCGAGACCCAGTACTTC.

The rearrangement links TRBV15 to TRBJ1-5; 8 bases map to TRBD1. The CDR3 covers 16 residues. CDR1 and CDR2 (germline): LNHNV, YYDKDF (reference sequence). Unmatched junction bases numbered 8, after V lost 1 base and J lost 6 bases. CDR3 DNA: TGTGCCACCAGCAGAGGGCCCAGGGGGCGACGTCAGCCCCAGCATTTT. Translation: CATSRGPRGRRQPQHF.

The chain joins TRBV20-1 to TRBJ1-1; D is unclear. CDR3 length: 14 amino acids. The germline V gene encodes CDR1 DFQATT and CDR2 SNEGSKA (reference sequence). Trimming pared 5 bases from V and 2 bases from J, leaving 15 bases between. The CDR3 is CSAAREGLNTEAFF. In DNA form, the CDR3 reads TGCAGTGCTGCCCGGGAGGGATTAAACACTGAAGCTTTCTTT.

This clonotype was recorded a few times. The chain links TRBV5-1 to TRBJ2-2; 9 bases agree with TRBD1. The CDR3 totals 19 residues. V was pared by 1 base and J by 5 bases, with 15 bases of the junction left unmatched. The germline CDR1 and CDR2 sequences are SGHRS and YFSETQ. The CDR3 protein is CASSLLESYGQGKTGELFF. CDR3 nucleotides: TGCGCCAGCAGCTTGCTGGAGTCCTATGGACAGGGGAAGACCGGGGAGCTGTTTTTT.

Ten or more counts support this clonotype. The chain recombines TRBV7-9 with TRBJ2-7; 8 positions match TRBD1. Germline V CDR1 and CDR2: SEHNR, FQNEAQ (reference sequence). The length of the CDR3 is 15 residues. Germline trimming cut 7 bases from V and 3 bases from J; bases unmatched to any gene: 11. The CDR3 sequence is CASNSPGTGNYEQYF. The CDR3 coding sequence is TGTGCCAGCAACTCCCCCGGGACAGGAAACTACGAGCAGTACTTC.

The chain uses TRBV2 and TRBJ2-5; weak D call: TRBD1 (5 bases). Germline V CDR1 and CDR2: SNHLY, FYNNEI. The V end lost 3 bases, the J end lost 7 bases, and 15 bases lay between the germline ends. The CDR3 runs 14 residues. DNA of the CDR3: TGTGCCAGCAGTGAGGGCCGATTCCAGGGGACCCAGTACTTC. Translated: CASSEGRFQGTQYF.

On this clonotype: The final CDR3 position lacks the conserved phenylalanine or tryptophan, pointing to a likely read error. CDR3: CASTLATGVSPLHL. CDR3 sequence (DNA): TGTGCCAGTACCCTGGCGACAGGGGTTTCACCCCTCCACCTT. The V gene is TRBV19, the J gene TRBJ1-6; 8 nucleotides match TRBD1. Trimming removed 7 bases from V and 9 bases from J; junction bases left unmatched: 8. The CDR3 is 14 amino acids. Germline V gene sequence: CDR1 LNHDA, CDR2 SQIVND (reference sequence).

The genes are TRBV5-1 and TRBJ1-4; no clear D gene. The CDR3 sequence is 17 residues long. V was clipped by 4 bases and J by 0 bases, with 16 bases between them. The V gene's germline CDR1 is SGHRS and CDR2 YFSETQ. In DNA, the CDR3 is TGCGCCAGCAGCCCTGACGGCAGCCTTGCAACTAATGAAAAACTGTTTTTT. It specifies CASSPDGSLATNEKLFF. Full variable domain (outside the CDR3, taken from reference TRBV5-1 and TRBJ1-4): KAGVTQTPRYLIKTRGQQVTLSCSPISGHRSVSWYQQTPGQGLQFLFEYFSETQRNKGNFPGRFSGRQFSNSRSEMNVSTLELGDSALYLCASSPDGSLATNEKLFFGSGTQLSVL.

In the case of this clonotype: Likely a read error: the CDR3 ends without its conserved phenylalanine or tryptophan. V gene TRBV29-1 combines with J gene TRBJ1-2; TRBD1 is a possible D gene (6 bases). Germline CDR1 reads SQVTM; CDR2 reads ANQGSEA. The V gene lost 3 bases and the J gene lost 8 bases, with 16 bases spanning the gap. The CDR3 sequence is 13 residues long. For the CDR3, the DNA is TGCAGCGTTGATCCGGGACATACTAGCGGCTACACCTCC. This translates into CSVDPGHTSGYTS.

The chain joins TRBV4-1 to TRBJ1-1; a weak D match, TRBD1 (6 bases). V lost 1 base, J lost 6 bases, and 18 bases lay in between. The germline V gene has CDR1 MGHRA and CDR2 YSYEKL. The CDR3 loop spans 16 amino acids. The CDR3 here is CASSQVAAGAGAEAFF. CDR3 nucleotides: TGCGCCAGCAGCCAAGTGGCGGCGGGGGCGGGCGCTGAAGCTTTCTTT.

The V and J genes are TRBV29-1 and TRBJ1-2; 8 bases align to TRBD1. CDR1 is SQVTM and CDR2 is ANQGSEA in the germline V gene. With 8 bases clipped from V and 0 bases from J, the junction kept 5 bases outside the gene matches. The CDR3 totals 13 residues. As DNA, the CDR3 is TGCAGCTTTACAGGGGGTCCTAACTATGGCTACACCTTC. Its protein product is CSFTGGPNYGYTF.

There are many counts of this clonotype. The genes are TRBV12-3 or TRBV12-4 and TRBJ1-4; possibly TRBD1 for D (5 bases). The ends were cut back, 6 bases at V and 2 bases at J, with 10 bases in the middle. The CDR3 is 14 residues long. CDR3 nucleotide sequence: TGTGCCAGCAGGCAGGGTCAGACTAATGAAAAACTGTTTTTT. Translating it yields CASRQGQTNEKLFF.

CDR3 residues: CASSLGHGGELFF. In DNA, the CDR3 is TGTGCCAGCAGTTTAGGGCATGGCGGGGAGCTGTTTTTT. The chain employs TRBV27 and TRBJ2-2; D uncertain. Germline CDR1 is MNHEY and CDR2 is SMNVEV (reference sequence). Between the trimmed V and J ends, which lost 2 bases and 7 bases, there was a span of 8 bases. There are 13 residues in the CDR3.

This clonotype was found many times. The V gene is TRBV12-3 or TRBV12-4, the J gene TRBJ2-7; D uncertain. V gave up 7 bases and J gave up 6 bases, with 7 bases separating them. The CDR3 contains 10 residues. CDR3 coding DNA: TGTGCCAGCATCTCGGGCGAGCAGTACTTC. It codes for CASISGEQYF.

Comment on this clonotype: At one end the junction does not follow the germline gene, possibly because of a read error. J is TRBJ2-3 and V is TRBV19; 7 bases agree with TRBD1. Germline values: CDR1 LNHDA, CDR2 SQIVND (reference sequence). CDR3 size: 12 residues. The DNA for the CDR3 is TGTGCCAGTAGCAACCGGGACAGCCGAGCTAGTTTT. This encodes CASSNRDSRASF.

The genes are TRBV4-1 and TRBJ1-5; D uncertain. CDR3 length equals 16 residues. Germline CDR1 is MGHRA and CDR2 is YSYEKL. Trimming took off 1 base at V and 5 bases at J, with 15 bases between the two ends. CDR3 sequence reads: CASSQVYGGSHQPQHF. CDR3 coding DNA: TGCGCCAGCAGCCAAGTATATGGCGGCAGCCATCAGCCCCAGCATTTT.

To note about this clonotype: This clone may be a read error of a much larger clone one base away. V is TRBV5-1 and J is TRBJ1-2; D gene unclear. Germline CDR1 is SGHRS and CDR2 is YFSETQ. This CDR3 contains 13 residues. Trimming left V 5 bases short and J 14 bases short, with 22 bases between. The CDR3, as DNA: TGCGCCAGCAGTTCGACCTTCGCAGAGGATGAAACCTTC. Translated, it gives CASSSTFAEDETF.

This clonotype has more than one count but fewer than ten. The chain joins TRBV7-9 to TRBJ2-5; D is unclear. V lost 3 bases and J lost 5, with 16 bases in between. Germline CDR1 SEHNR, CDR2 FQNEAQ (reference sequence). This CDR3 comprises 15 residues. The CDR3 sequence is CASSLDVGWSETQYF. The CDR3 region has the DNA TGTGCCAGCAGCTTGGACGTGGGTTGGTCGGAGACCCAGTACTTC.